These 29 T cell receptor beta chains were all obtained from the same sample, sequenced in a study of regulatory T cells in long-lasting Graves disease. Described time point: persistent/refractory GD, antithyroid drugs over 5 years with positive TRAb. The TCR library used RNA extracted from PBMCs. The authors built TCR beta libraries using iRepertoire HTBI primers and Arm-PCR of CDR3 regions. MiXCR was run by TCRdb on the multiplex PCR reads, yielding one entry per CDR3 protein. This table has hundreds of thousands of distinct CDR3 sequences, 21% appearing once. The sample here was peripheral blood mononuclear cells (PBMCs), taken when the disease was refractory, from a patient treated with antithyroid drugs. The receptors originated from a female donor with Graves disease.

The sample holds a few counts of this clonotype. J is TRBJ2-7 and V is TRBV6-1, with TRBD1 as a possible D gene (5 bases). The CDR3 spans 14 residues. Germline CDR1 is MNHNS and CDR2 is SASEGT. The V end was cut by 1 base, the J end by 2 bases, with 9 bases between. The CDR3: CASSEVGQPYEQYF. Written as DNA, the CDR3 is TGTGCCAGCAGTGAAGTTGGACAACCCTACGAGCAGTACTTC.

This chain uses TRBV19 with TRBJ2-7; the D gene is possibly TRBD1 (6 bases). Germline CDR1 reads LNHDA; CDR2 reads SQIVND (reference sequence). The CDR3 loop spans 15 amino acids. Trimming took off 4 bases at V and 6 bases at J, with 19 bases between the two ends. The CDR3 bases are TGTGCCAGTAGTAAGGGGGAGCCGGGGTTATCCGAGCAGTACTTC. Its translation is CASSKGEPGLSEQYF.

This clonotype was seen only a few times. The genes are TRBV29-1 and TRBJ2-1; 10 positions agree with TRBD2. The V gene's germline CDR1 is SQVTM and CDR2 ANQGSEA. This CDR3 has 14 residues. With 8 bases clipped from V and 9 bases from J, the junction kept 13 bases outside the gene matches. The CDR3: CSSTGTSARGEQFF. For the CDR3, the DNA is TGCAGCTCAACCGGGACTAGCGCTCGCGGTGAGCAGTTCTTC.

V is TRBV7-9 and J is TRBJ1-2; 8 bases match TRBD1. J gave up 6 bases and V 3 bases, and 0 bases lay outside the gene matches. Germline V gene data show CDR1 as SEHNR and CDR2 as FQNEAQ (reference sequence). The CDR3 loop spans 12 amino acids. CDR3 loop: CASSLTGDGYTF. Here the CDR3 DNA reads TGTGCCAGCAGCTTGACAGGGGATGGCTACACCTTC.

There are a few counts of this clonotype. CDR3 region: CASSYSGSNTDTQYF. In DNA, the CDR3 is TGTGCCAGCAGTTACTCGGGGTCCAACACAGATACGCAGTATTTT. The rearrangement uses TRBV6-6 and TRBJ2-3; no firm D call. Germline V gene sequence: CDR1 MNHNY, CDR2 SVGAGI (reference sequence). V was clipped by 0 bases and J by 2 bases, with 9 bases between them. There are 15 residues in the CDR3.

V is TRBV20-1 and J is TRBJ2-1; 9 bases match TRBD2. The CDR3 sequence is 14 residues long. Unmatched junction bases numbered 9, after V lost 6 bases and J lost 6 bases. The germline gives CDR1 DFQATT, CDR2 SNEGSKA (reference sequence). CDR3 DNA: TGCAGTGCAATAGCGGGAGTAGGGCTCAATGAGCAGTTCTTC. Protein: CSAIAGVGLNEQFF.

This clonotype was counted many times. The chain joins TRBV3-1 to TRBJ1-5; D ambiguous. From germline, CDR1 is LGHDT and CDR2 YNNKEL (reference sequence). V lost 0 bases, J lost 7 bases, and 4 bases lay in between. This CDR3 contains 12 residues. CDR3 in DNA: TGTGCCAGCAGCCAAGATGACCAGCCCCAGCATTTT. It codes for CASSQDDQPQHF.

Notes on this clonotype: A much larger clone differs from this one at a single base, so this may be a read error. The rearrangement uses TRBV12-3 or TRBV12-4 and TRBJ2-7; 10 bases agree with TRBD1. The V segment lost 5 bases and the J segment 6 bases; nucleotides outside the gene matches: 7. The CDR3 covers 14 residues. CDR3 in DNA: TGTGCCAGCAGTCGAACCGGGACAGGGGCCGAGCAGTACTTC. It codes for CASSRTGTGAEQYF.

This clonotype was detected many times. The gene calls are TRBV28 and TRBJ1-1; possibly TRBD1 for D (5 bases). V shed 4 bases and J shed 1 base, with 13 bases lying between them. The V gene's germline CDR1 is MDHEN and CDR2 SYDVKM. This CDR3 is 15 amino acids long. CDR3 residues: CASSSGDSWNTEAFF. The CDR3 DNA reads as TGTGCCAGCAGTTCAGGCGACAGCTGGAACACTGAAGCTTTCTTT. The whole variable domain, filled in from reference TRBV28 and TRBJ1-1, reads DVKVTQSSRYLVKRTGEKVFLECVQDMDHENMFWYRQDPGLGLRLIYFSYDVKMKEKGDIPEGYSVSREKKERFSLILESASTNQTSMYLCASSSGDSWNTEAFFGQGTRLTVV.

This clonotype has a single count. Given a much more abundant clone one base away, this may be a read error. V and J are TRBV27 and TRBJ1-2, with 9 bases aligning to TRBD1. The CDR3 is 11 residues long. The V gene end was trimmed by 6 bases and the J gene end by 7 bases; junction bases not matched to a gene: 0. In germline, CDR1 is MNHEY, CDR2 SMNVEV (reference sequence). The CDR3 reads CASRTGGGYTF. The CDR3 DNA reads TGTGCCAGCAGGACAGGGGGTGGCTACACCTTC.

This clonotype has a handful of counts. V gene TRBV9 combines with J gene TRBJ2-2; the D is unclear. Germline V gene sequence: CDR1 SGDLS, CDR2 YYNGEE. V gave up 3 bases and J gave up 6 bases, with 9 bases separating them. The CDR3 length is 13 residues. The CDR3 coding sequence is TGTGCCAGCAGCGCAGGAGTGGCCGGGGAGCTGTTTTTT. As protein: CASSAGVAGELFF.

V is TRBV6-5 and J is TRBJ1-4; 7 bases are shared with TRBD1. CDR1 is MNHEY and CDR2 is SVGAGI in the germline V gene. The V gene end was trimmed by 2 bases and the J gene end by 9 bases; junction bases not matched to a gene: 18. This CDR3 comprises 18 residues. CDR3 amino acids: CASSYTQPDRADGKKLFF. In DNA, the CDR3 is TGTGCCAGCAGTTACACCCAACCCGACAGGGCTGACGGTAAAAAACTGTTTTTT.

The V gene is TRBV9, the J gene TRBJ1-1; D is unresolved. The CDR3 length is 13 residues. From germline, CDR1 is SGDLS and CDR2 YYNGEE. With 0 bases removed from V and 2 bases from J, the gap between germline ends came to 5 bases. The CDR3 here is CASSVGDNTEAFF. CDR3 DNA: TGTGCCAGCAGCGTAGGTGACAACACTGAAGCTTTCTTT.

The chain uses TRBV5-1 and TRBJ2-5, with 7 positions matching TRBD1. Per germline, CDR1 SGHRS and CDR2 YFSETQ. Germline trimming cut 4 bases from V and 1 base from J; bases unmatched to any gene: 10. This CDR3 is 16 amino acids long. The CDR3 DNA is TGCGCCAGCAGCCCCGTCCGGGACAGCTCCCAAGAGACCCAGTACTTC. It specifies CASSPVRDSSQETQYF.

The V and J genes are TRBV15 and TRBJ2-3, with D uncertain. The CDR3 is 16 amino acids. Trimming pared 1 base from V and 2 bases from J, leaving 13 bases between. CDR1 and CDR2 from the germline V gene are LNHNV and YYDKDF (reference sequence). CDR3 loop: CATSRARRPLTDTQYF. As DNA, the CDR3 is TGTGCCACCAGCAGAGCCAGGCGGCCACTCACAGATACGCAGTATTTT.

Notes on this clonotype: Since the CDR3 does not end with the conserved phenylalanine or tryptophan, this likely comes from a read error. V gene TRBV27 combines with J gene TRBJ2-2; 10 bases agree with TRBD2. J was trimmed by 7 bases and V by 6 bases; bases with no gene match: 14. Per the germline V gene, CDR1 is MNHEY and CDR2 is SMNVEV (reference sequence). The CDR3 covers 17 residues. The CDR3 coding sequence is TGTGCCAGCAGCCGTACTCTAGCGGGAGATTTTGTCGGGGAGCTGTTTTCT. This encodes CASSRTLAGDFVGELFS.

In its sample, this clonotype was seen many times. V is TRBV2 and J is TRBJ2-7, with 8 bases that match TRBD1. This CDR3 contains 13 residues. Germline values: CDR1 SNHLY, CDR2 FYNNEI. The V and J ends lost 4 bases and 5 bases, in that order; junction bases with no gene match: 4. CDR3 coding DNA: TGTGCCAGCAGTGGGACAGGGTTGAACGAGCAGTACTTC. It translates to CASSGTGLNEQYF.

The sample holds many counts of this clonotype. V usage is TRBV2 and J usage is TRBJ1-4; 8 positions agree with TRBD1. Germline CDR1 SNHLY, CDR2 FYNNEI. The CDR3 loop spans 16 amino acids. Trimming cost V 8 bases and J 0 bases; bases outside gene matches: 8. CDR3 sequence (DNA): TGTGCCAGCGGCGGGACAGGATTTGCAACTAATGAAAAACTGTTTTTT. Residues: CASGGTGFATNEKLFF. Drawing the rest from reference TRBV2 and TRBJ1-4, the complete variable domain is EPEVTQTPSHQVTQMGQEVILRCVPISNHLYFYWYRQILGQKVEFLVSFYNNEISEKSEIFDDQFSVERPDGSNFTLKIRSTKLEDSAMYFCASGGTGFATNEKLFFGSGTQLSVL.

This chain joins TRBV11-2 and TRBJ2-5, with a tentative D call TRBD1 (6 bases). Germline loops: CDR1 SGHAT, CDR2 FQNNGV. The V end was cut by 0 bases, the J end by 5 bases, with 13 bases between. The CDR3 is 15 residues long. CDR3 sequence reads: CASSLEFSDRETQYF. CDR3 nucleotides: TGTGCCAGCAGCTTAGAATTTAGCGACAGGGAGACCCAGTACTTC. Full variable domain (outside the CDR3, taken from reference TRBV11-2 and TRBJ2-5): EAGVAQSPRYKIIEKRQSVAFWCNPISGHATLYWYQQILGQGPKLLIQFQNNGVVDDSQLPKDRFSAERLKGVDSTLKIQPAKLEDSAVYLCASSLEFSDRETQYFGPGTRLLVL.

The V gene is TRBV28, the J gene TRBJ1-5; 11 positions agree with TRBD1. V trimming: 8 bases; J trimming: 4 bases; junction bases outside the gene matches: 13. CDR1 is MDHEN, CDR2 SYDVKM, per germline. CDR3 length: 17 residues. The chain's CDR3 is CASSQRGTGGRNQPQHF. DNA of the CDR3: TGTGCCAGCTCCCAGCGGGGGACAGGGGGTAGGAATCAGCCCCAGCATTTT.

J is TRBJ2-1 and V is TRBV28; D gene unclear. The CDR3 spans 13 residues. Germline CDR1 reads MDHEN; CDR2 reads SYDVKM. V was trimmed by 6 bases and J by 1 base, leaving 7 bases between them. CDR3 DNA sequence: TGTGCCAGCAGCCCACTTTCCTACAATGAGCAGTTCTTC. Amino acid sequence: CASSPLSYNEQFF.

The V call is TRBV7-2, the J call TRBJ2-1; TRBD2 might be the D (6 bases). The germline V and J ends were trimmed by 3 bases and 5 bases, with 8 bases remaining between them. Germline V gene sequence: CDR1 SGHTA, CDR2 FQGNSA. The CDR3 loop spans 13 amino acids. The CDR3 sequence is CASSFGGDNEQFF. The DNA of the CDR3 is TGTGCCAGCAGCTTCGGAGGGGACAATGAGCAGTTCTTC.

This clonotype was picked up many times. The chain uses TRBV5-6 and TRBJ2-2, with 8 bases identical to TRBD1. Germline V lookup: CDR1 SGHDT, CDR2 YYEEEE. This CDR3 has 14 residues. The V gene end was trimmed by 4 bases and the J gene end by 5 bases; junction bases not matched to a gene: 4. CDR3 sequence (DNA): TGTGCCAGCAGCGTGGACAGGGCAACCGGGGAGCTGTTTTTT. Protein: CASSVDRATGELFF. Full variable domain (missing parts from reference TRBV5-6 and TRBJ2-2): DAGVTQSPTHLIKTRGQQVTLRCSPKSGHDTVSWYQQALGQGPQFIFQYYEEEERQRGNFPDRFSGHQFPNYSSELNVNALLLGDSALYLCASSVDRATGELFFGEGSRLTVL.

The CDR3 bases are TGCGCCAGCAGCCCCCCGGGGCGAGGGAGTACGCAGTATTTT. Translated, it gives CASSPPGRGSTQYF. This chain links TRBV4-1 with TRBJ2-3; D tentatively fits TRBD1 or TRBD2 (5 bases each). V dropped 4 bases and J dropped 8 bases, with 16 bases sitting between them. CDR3 length equals 14 residues. Germline values: CDR1 MGHRA, CDR2 YSYEKL.

This clonotype was detected many times. The genes are TRBV18 and TRBJ1-1; the D gene is possibly TRBD1 (6 bases). This CDR3 contains 14 residues. Trimming cost V 2 bases and J 4 bases, with 11 bases left between them. Germline CDR1 and CDR2: KGHSH and LQKENI. The DNA for the CDR3 is TGTGCCAGCTCACCAGCGACAGGAGTCACTGAAGCTTTCTTT. Its protein product is CASSPATGVTEAFF.

This rearrangement joins TRBV5-1 to TRBJ2-5; the D is unclear. V was pared by 0 bases and J by 5 bases, with 17 bases between. CDR3 length equals 16 residues. Germline CDR1 SGHRS, CDR2 YFSETQ. The CDR3 reads CASSLDGTAGGETQYF. CDR3 nucleotide sequence: TGCGCCAGCAGCTTGGATGGCACGGCCGGTGGTGAGACCCAGTACTTC.

This clonotype was seen many times. The V gene is TRBV9, the J gene TRBJ1-2, with a weak D call TRBD1 (5 bases). This CDR3 spans 15 amino acids. The V gene's germline CDR1 is SGDLS and CDR2 YYNGEE. V lost 0 bases and J 0 bases, leaving 9 bases between the germline ends. CDR3 nucleotides: TGTGCCAGCAGCGTAGATGGGGGAGCTAACTATGGCTACACCTTC. As protein: CASSVDGGANYGYTF.

Only a few counts were recorded for this clonotype. One end of the junction fails to match germline, which may point to a read error. The V and J genes are TRBV2 and TRBJ2-2, with D possibly matching TRBD2 (5 bases). This CDR3 region has 15 residues. CDR1 is SNHLY, CDR2 FYNNEI, per germline. CDR3: CATSDYSRGSGELFF. The CDR3 DNA reads TGTGCCACCAGTGATTATTCCCGGGGATCCGGGGAGCTGTTTTTT.

J is TRBJ1-1 and V is TRBV6-5; no clear D gene. The CDR3 contains 14 residues. V lost 2 bases and J lost 3, with 10 bases in between. The germline V gene has CDR1 MNHEY and CDR2 SVGAGI. The CDR3 coding sequence is TGTGCCAGCAGTTACCAGCGGTGGGACACTGAAGCTTTCTTT. This sequence encodes CASSYQRWDTEAFF.